The 26 T cell receptor beta chains given below trace back to one sample, sequenced in a study of T-cell reconstitution after alpha-beta-depleted transplantation in children. Construction of the TCRbeta library involved unique molecular identifiers. TCRdb ran MiXCR on the PCR reads and lists one entry per CDR3 protein. This sample has roughly 500,000 distinct CDR3 sequences; approximately 20% occur once, and the top ten carry approximately 3%. The starting material was PBMCs from the stem cell graft donor, obtained from the stem cell graft. All receptors derive from a human donor who donated a stem cell graft to a child with acute lymphoblastic leukemia.

As for this clonotype: Relative to the germline gene, one junction end is altered; a read error may explain this. This chain uses TRBV15 with TRBJ2-1, with D possibly being TRBD1 (7 bases). The CDR3 length is 16 residues. Per the germline V gene, CDR1 is LNHNV and CDR2 is YYDKDF (reference sequence). The CDR3 spells CVTSSLQGGSYNEQFF. DNA for the CDR3: TGTGTCACCAGCAGTTTGCAGGGGGGCTCCTACAATGAGCAGTTCTTC. Drawing the rest from reference TRBV15 and TRBJ2-1, the complete variable domain is DAMVIQNPRYQVTQFGKPVTLSCSQTLNHNVMYWYQQKSSQAPKLLFHYYDKDFNNEADTPDNFQSRRPNTSFCFLDIRSPGLGDTAMYLCVTSSLQGGSYNEQFFGPGTRLTVL.

The genes are TRBV10-3 and TRBJ2-7; 13 positions match TRBD2. Germline values: CDR1 ENHRY, CDR2 SYGVKD. J was trimmed by 2 bases and V by 2 bases; bases with no gene match: 6. The CDR3 covers 17 residues. The CDR3 protein is CAISEELAGGSPYEQYF. The CDR3 DNA reads as TGTGCCATCAGTGAGGAACTAGCGGGAGGGTCCCCCTACGAGCAGTACTTC.

The chain links TRBV4-1 to TRBJ2-4; D possibly corresponds to TRBD1 (5 bases). Trimming left V 2 bases short and J 10 bases short, with 21 bases between. Germline CDR1 and CDR2: MGHRA and YSYEKL. The CDR3 spans 16 residues. The CDR3 protein is CASSQSLARVERIQYF. DNA of the CDR3: TGCGCCAGCAGCCAATCCTTGGCCAGGGTAGAGCGTATTCAGTACTTC.

This clonotype was seen a few times. The rearrangement joins TRBV12-5 to TRBJ1-5, with a weak D call TRBD1 (5 bases). Trimming stripped 2 bases from V and 1 base from J, with 9 bases between. This CDR3 is 15 amino acids long. CDR1 and CDR2 (germline): LGHNT, FRNRAP. The CDR3 loop is CASGLPRDSNQPQHF. The DNA for the CDR3 is TGTGCTAGTGGTTTGCCCAGGGACAGCAATCAGCCCCAGCATTTT.

This clonotype was seen only a few times. This chain uses TRBV9 with TRBJ1-2; 9 bases match TRBD1. The CDR3 consists of 17 residues. The V gene end was trimmed by 3 bases and the J gene end by 0 bases; junction bases not matched to a gene: 9. CDR1 is SGDLS and CDR2 is YYNGEE in the germline V gene. The chain's CDR3 is CASSGGDRERSNYGYTF. The CDR3 DNA reads as TGTGCCAGCAGCGGCGGGGACAGGGAGCGTTCTAACTATGGCTACACCTTC.

In this sample, this clonotype turned up a few times. The chain combines TRBV3-1 with TRBJ2-5; D uncertain. CDR3 size: 13 residues. V gave up 3 bases and J gave up 7 bases, with 12 bases separating them. Germline CDR1 and CDR2: LGHDT and YNNKEL (reference sequence). CDR3 in amino acids: CASSQGHPGTQYF. In DNA form, the CDR3 reads TGTGCCAGCAGCCAGGGCCACCCTGGGACCCAGTACTTC.

V gene TRBV5-1 combines with J gene TRBJ1-2; no clear D gene. Germline CDR1 is SGHRS and CDR2 is YFSETQ. This CDR3 contains 13 residues. V was clipped by 4 bases and J by 5 bases, with 12 bases between them. CDR3 bases: TGCGCCAGCAGCCCCCAGACACAATATGGCTACACCTTC. It encodes CASSPQTQYGYTF. The full variable domain, in which reference TRBV5-1 and TRBJ1-2 provide the parts outside the CDR3, is KAGVTQTPRYLIKTRGQQVTLSCSPISGHRSVSWYQQTPGQGLQFLFEYFSETQRNKGNFPGRFSGRQFSNSRSEMNVSTLELGDSALYLCASSPQTQYGYTFGSGTRLTVV.

This clonotype has only a few counts. The V call is TRBV7-8, the J call TRBJ2-1, with TRBD2 matching over 7 bases. Trimming removed 6 bases from V and 4 bases from J; junction bases left unmatched: 9. The germline V gene has CDR1 SGHVS and CDR2 FQNEAQ. The CDR3 contains 15 residues. CDR3 in amino acids: CASRRGTMAYNEQFF. The CDR3 DNA reads as TGTGCCAGCAGGCGCGGGACTATGGCGTACAATGAGCAGTTCTTC.

This clonotype came up a few times. The rearrangement links TRBV9 to TRBJ2-6; 8 bases line up with TRBD1. The germline V gene has CDR1 SGDLS and CDR2 YYNGEE. The V segment lost 2 bases and the J segment 0 bases; nucleotides outside the gene matches: 10. The CDR3 is 19 amino acids. CDR3 in DNA: TGTGCCAGCAGCGTCCCGGGACAGGAGAGTAGCTCTGGGGCCAACGTCCTGACTTTC. This encodes CASSVPGQESSSGANVLTF.

The rearrangement links TRBV12-3 or TRBV12-4 to TRBJ2-5, with D perhaps assigned TRBD1 or TRBD2 (5 bases each). The CDR3 covers 17 residues. V was shortened by 5 bases and J by 0 bases, with 19 bases between the two germline ends. CDR3 amino acids: CASSGVQEDLNQETQYF. In DNA form, the CDR3 reads TGTGCCAGCAGTGGGGTACAGGAGGACTTAAACCAAGAGACCCAGTACTTC.

This clonotype was observed a few times. V usage is TRBV12-3 or TRBV12-4 and J usage is TRBJ2-7; 7 bases line up with TRBD2. V trimming: 3 bases; J trimming: 2 bases; junction bases outside the gene matches: 10. This CDR3 is built from 16 residues. The CDR3 loop reads CASSFIAGYPTYEQYF. CDR3 coding DNA: TGTGCCAGCAGTTTCATAGCGGGCTATCCTACCTACGAGCAGTACTTC.

This clonotype has a handful of counts. The gene calls are TRBV19 and TRBJ2-5; no definite D call. The CDR3 covers 12 residues. Germline CDR1 and CDR2: LNHDA and SQIVND (reference sequence). V was cut by 3 bases and J by 0 bases, with 2 bases left in between. For the CDR3, the DNA is TGTGCCAGTAGTATTGACCAAGAGACCCAGTACTTC. This encodes CASSIDQETQYF.

The CDR3 reads CASIISGSEQYF. In nucleotides, the CDR3 is TGTGCCAGCATTATTAGCGGGAGCGAGCAGTACTTC. The chain carries TRBV21-1 and TRBJ2-7; the table calls TRBD2, which could not be checked here. TRBV21-1 is classified as a pseudogene. There are 12 residues in the CDR3.

This clonotype was found a few times. This chain uses TRBV19 with TRBJ1-5; TRBD1 is a possible D gene (5 bases). Germline V gene sequence: CDR1 LNHDA, CDR2 SQIVND (reference sequence). V was pared by 4 bases and J by 7 bases, with 8 bases between. The CDR3 spans 12 residues. The CDR3 spells CASSRGYQPQHF. CDR3 coding DNA: TGTGCCAGTAGTAGGGGGTACCAGCCCCAGCATTTT.

The CDR3 bases are TGTGCCAGTAGTGATCAGGGATCCTACGAGCAGTACTTC. Translation gives CASSDQGSYEQYF. The genes are TRBV19 and TRBJ2-7; possibly TRBD1 for D (5 bases). CDR3 length equals 13 residues. Germline assignment: CDR1 LNHDA and CDR2 SQIVND (reference sequence). The V end was cut by 5 bases, the J end by 1 base, with 9 bases between.

This clonotype was seen more than once but under ten times. The V and J genes are TRBV29-1 and TRBJ2-1; perhaps TRBD2 as D (6 bases). Germline CDR1 SQVTM, CDR2 ANQGSEA. The V gene lost 1 base and the J gene lost 4 bases, with 17 bases spanning the gap. This CDR3 region has 16 residues. The DNA of the CDR3 is TGCAGCGTTGAAGGTCTGATGCGGGGCTCATACAATGAGCAGTTCTTC. Its translation: CSVEGLMRGSYNEQFF.

The rearrangement joins TRBV4-2 to TRBJ1-1, with TRBD1 identical over 12 bases. The V gene end was trimmed by 2 bases and the J gene end by 1 base; junction bases not matched to a gene: 8. This CDR3 has 18 residues. Germline-derived CDR1 and CDR2 are LGHNA and YNFKEQ. The CDR3: CASSQSPGQGAWNTEAFF. CDR3 bases: TGTGCCAGCAGCCAATCCCCGGGACAGGGGGCATGGAACACTGAAGCTTTCTTT.

A few counts support this clonotype. CDR3 nucleotide sequence: TGTGCCAGCAGCGTAGAAGCGCACGGGGGCTCCTACAATGAGCAGTTCTTC. Encoded protein: CASSVEAHGGSYNEQFF. The V call is TRBV9, the J call TRBJ2-1; D may be TRBD2 (6 bases). CDR1 SGDLS and CDR2 YYNGEE come from the germline V gene. The CDR3 consists of 17 residues. The V and J ends lost 0 bases and 0 bases respectively, with 13 bases between them.

A few counts support this clonotype. The rearrangement links TRBV7-9 to TRBJ1-5; 8 nucleotides line up with TRBD1. Trimming took 6 bases from V and 5 from J; bases not matched to a gene: 9. The CDR3 consists of 15 residues. Germline V gives CDR1 SEHNR, CDR2 FQNEAQ (reference sequence). The CDR3 DNA reads TGTGCCAGCAGTCATTCAGGGACAGGTGATCAGCCCCAGCATTTT. Amino acid sequence: CASSHSGTGDQPQHF. The complete variable domain, with remaining parts taken from reference TRBV7-9 and TRBJ1-5, reads DTGVSQNPRHKITKRGQNVTFRCDPISEHNRLYWYRQTLGQGPEFLTYFQNEAQLEKSRLLSDRFSAERPKGSFSTLEIQRTEQGDSAMYLCASSHSGTGDQPQHFGDGTRLSIL.

This clonotype was counted a few times. J is TRBJ2-5 and V is TRBV10-3; the match to TRBD2 covers 7 bases. Germline V gene sequence: CDR1 ENHRY, CDR2 SYGVKD. CDR3 length: 16 residues. Trimming removed 3 bases from V and 5 bases from J; junction bases left unmatched: 12. CDR3 DNA: TGTGCCATCAGTGAAGGATTGGCGGGAGTAGTGGAGACCCAGTACTTC. It yields the protein CAISEGLAGVVETQYF.

The chain combines TRBV7-2 with TRBJ2-2; 7 bases fit TRBD2. V lost 6 bases and J lost 8; bases outside the gene matches: 15. CDR1 SGHTA and CDR2 FQGNSA come from the germline V gene. CDR3 length: 16 residues. The CDR3 DNA reads as TGTGCCAGCAGTCAAGGGCCTAGCGGTAGAGAGGGGGAGCTGTTTTTT. Protein: CASSQGPSGREGELFF.

The table lists this clonotype with a few counts. The chain has TRBV27 and TRBJ1-5; 9 bases agree with TRBD1. Germline CDR1 and CDR2: MNHEY and SMNVEV (reference sequence). V shed 6 bases, J shed 3 bases, and the junction held 6 bases outside the gene matches. CDR3 length: 15 amino acids. The CDR3 region is CASRSWTGANQPQHF. CDR3 coding DNA: TGTGCCAGCAGATCATGGACAGGGGCCAATCAGCCCCAGCATTTT.

A few counts support this clonotype. The chain is built from TRBV27 and TRBJ1-6; no definite D call. The CDR3 has 15 amino acids. Trimming took 0 bases from V and 5 from J, leaving 8 bases between them. Germline CDR1 is MNHEY and CDR2 is SMNVEV (reference sequence). CDR3 region: CASSLSASDNSPLHF. DNA of the CDR3: TGTGCCAGCAGTTTATCGGCGTCAGATAATTCACCCCTCCACTTT.

This clonotype came up a few times. This chain joins TRBV20-1 and TRBJ1-3, with 7 positions matching TRBD1. The germline V gene has CDR1 DFQATT and CDR2 SNEGSKA (reference sequence). V trimming: 5 bases; J trimming: 8 bases; junction bases outside the gene matches: 12. This CDR3 is 14 amino acids long. CDR3 DNA: TGCAGTGCTGGGCGGGACAGCTCAGGGGACACCATATATTTT. This gives the protein CSAGRDSSGDTIYF.

The chain is built from TRBV9 and TRBJ1-3, with TRBD1 as a possible D gene (5 bases). Deletions cut 4 bases from V and 0 bases from J, with 14 bases between. The CDR3 has 16 amino acids. Germline values: CDR1 SGDLS, CDR2 YYNGEE. Written as DNA, the CDR3 is TGTGCCAGCAGCATCTCCGGGACTCTCTCTGGAAACACCATATATTTT. It encodes CASSISGTLSGNTIYF.

This sequence joins TRBV5-1 and TRBJ1-2; no clear D. The germline V and J ends were trimmed by 0 bases and 4 bases, with 13 bases remaining between them. Germline V lookup: CDR1 SGHRS, CDR2 YFSETQ. This CDR3 contains 15 residues. CDR3 region: CASSLDSGGGYGYTF. CDR3 coding DNA: TGCGCCAGCAGCTTGGACTCCGGAGGAGGCTATGGCTACACCTTC.